This entry lists 19 T cell receptor beta chains sequenced from one sample in a study of CD8+CD57+ T cells in acquired aplastic anemia. It was genomic DNA that served as the template for profiling TCR beta VDJ and CDR3. TCRdb independently ran MiXCR on the reads; one entry per CDR3 protein. This repertoire shows about half a million distinct CDR3 sequences, approximately 33% found once; its top ten account for less than 0.85%. Sequencing was done on patients that had shown CD8+CD57+ cell expansion by flow cytometry. The source material was sorted CD4+, CD8+, or CD8+CD57+ T cells (not recorded which) from PBMCs. These receptors were taken from a human donor with aplastic anemia.

This chain links TRBV2 with TRBJ2-7; D ambiguous. V was shortened by 6 bases and J by 1 base, with 16 bases between the two germline ends. Germline V CDR1 and CDR2: SNHLY, FYNNEI. This CDR3 comprises 15 residues. CDR3: CASSLGDCLSYEQYF. In DNA, the CDR3 is TGTGCCAGCAGCTTGGGCGACTGCCTTTCCTACGAGCAGTACTTC.

At least ten counts were recorded for this clonotype. This rearrangement joins TRBV19 to TRBJ2-7, with 7 nucleotides matching TRBD1. Trimming cost V 8 bases and J 3 bases; bases outside gene matches: 7. The length of the CDR3 is 13 residues. In germline, CDR1 is LNHDA, CDR2 SQIVND (reference sequence). The CDR3 coding sequence is TGTGCCAGTTCCGGGACAGCGTACTACGAGCAGTACTTC. It yields the protein CASSGTAYYEQYF.

Concerning this clonotype itself: A much larger clonotype is one base distant, so this may be a read error. The chain has TRBV12-3 or TRBV12-4 and TRBJ1-2; no firm D call. Deletions cut 2 bases from V and 5 bases from J, with 12 bases between. This CDR3 spans 14 amino acids. This CDR3 reads CASSLIGNRYGYTF. DNA of the CDR3: TGTGCCAGCAGTTTAATTGGCAACCGATATGGCTACACCTTC.

In its sample, this clonotype was seen a few times. The J gene is TRBJ1-6, the V gene TRBV5-6; 12 positions agree with TRBD1. The junction had 11 bases not matched to a gene; V was cut back by 3 bases and J by 7 bases. Germline assignment: CDR1 SGHDT and CDR2 YYEEEE. The CDR3 loop spans 18 amino acids. CDR3: CASSYTGQGAPGNSPLHF. The DNA of the CDR3 is TGTGCCAGCAGCTATACGGGACAGGGGGCTCCGGGGAATTCACCCCTCCACTTT.

In its sample, this clonotype was seen many times. The V and J genes are TRBV9 and TRBJ2-3, with 8 bases aligning to TRBD2. CDR1 SGDLS and CDR2 YYNGEE come from the germline V gene. With V trimmed by 0 bases and J by 0 bases, 3 bases remained unmatched. The CDR3 is made up of 16 amino acids. The CDR3 here is CASSVGTSGSTDTQYF. DNA for the CDR3: TGTGCCAGCAGCGTAGGAACTAGCGGTAGCACAGATACGCAGTATTTT.

This clonotype was seen more than once but under ten times. This clone may be a read error of a much larger clone one base away. V gene TRBV19 combines with J gene TRBJ1-5; D remains ambiguous. V was clipped by 8 bases and J by 6 bases, with 11 bases between them. This CDR3 has 12 amino acids. Germline assignment: CDR1 LNHDA and CDR2 SQIVND (reference sequence). As DNA, the CDR3 is TGTGCCAGTCAACACTCCGGTCAGCCCCAGCATTTT. This translates into CASQHSGQPQHF.

CDR3 protein: CASSQVGDRGEKLFF. The CDR3 DNA sequence: TGCGCCAGCAGCCAAGTAGGGGACAGGGGTGAAAAACTGTTTTTT. The gene calls are TRBV4-1 and TRBJ1-4, with 10 bases identical to TRBD1. The V and J ends lost 1 base and 7 bases, in that order; junction bases with no gene match: 3. Germline values: CDR1 MGHRA, CDR2 YSYEKL. The CDR3 covers 15 residues.

About this clonotype: Given a much more abundant clone one base away, this may be a read error. The conserved phenylalanine or tryptophan is not found at the CDR3 terminus, so this likely reflects a read error. The chain recombines TRBV7-2 with TRBJ2-5; tentative D call: TRBD2 (5 bases). Germline V gene data show CDR1 as SGHTA and CDR2 as FQGNSA. The V end was cut by 9 bases, the J end by 4 bases, with 18 bases between. CDR3 size: 14 residues. Here the CDR3 DNA reads TGTGCCAGTAGTATAGACCTGGGGAGAGAGACCCAGTACCTC. Translated, it gives CASSIDLGRETQYL.

This chain uses TRBV11-1 with TRBJ2-2; 12 positions match TRBD1. Germline lookup yields CDR1 SGHAT and CDR2 FQDESV (reference sequence). CDR3 length: 18 residues. The J segment lost 6 bases and the V segment lost 5 bases, leaving 13 bases of the junction unmatched. In DNA, the CDR3 is TGTGCCAGCAGCCCATCCGGGACAGGGGGCTTAAAATCCGGGGAGCTGTTTTTT. Translation gives CASSPSGTGGLKSGELFF.

This clonotype has just a few counts. The V call is TRBV7-8, the J call TRBJ2-5; D is perhaps TRBD2 (6 bases). With 5 bases removed from V and 4 bases from J, the gap between germline ends came to 17 bases. Germline V CDR1 and CDR2: SGHVS, FQNEAQ. CDR3 size: 15 residues. CDR3 protein: CASSAGTASRETQYF. In nucleotides, the CDR3 is TGTGCCAGCAGCGCAGGGACTGCTTCGCGAGAGACCCAGTACTTC.

This clonotype has a count of ten or more. The chain employs TRBV2 and TRBJ2-5; a weak D match, TRBD2 (5 bases). Trimming shortened V by 3 bases and J by 5 bases, and 13 bases separated the two germline ends. The CDR3 sequence is 14 residues long. Germline values: CDR1 SNHLY, CDR2 FYNNEI. The CDR3 is CASSEARRGETQYF. The CDR3 DNA reads TGTGCCAGCAGTGAGGCTAGACGAGGGGAGACCCAGTACTTC.

The chain employs TRBV7-3 and TRBJ2-1, with 11 bases lining up with TRBD2. V gave up 8 bases and J gave up 9 bases; unmatched junction bases: 15. Germline CDR1 is SGHTA and CDR2 is FQGTGA. The CDR3 sequence is 16 residues long. The CDR3 loop is CASLTSLAGGWGEQFF. CDR3 DNA sequence: TGTGCCAGCCTAACTAGTCTAGCGGGAGGATGGGGTGAGCAGTTCTTC.

This clonotype was detected many times. The J gene is TRBJ2-7, the V gene TRBV29-1; TRBD1 matches at 7 bases. V shed 3 bases and J 5 bases; nucleotides not matched to a gene: 4. The CDR3 totals 12 residues. Germline assignment: CDR1 SQVTM and CDR2 ANQGSEA. The CDR3 protein is CSVETGKDEQYF. The DNA of the CDR3 is TGCAGCGTTGAGACAGGGAAGGACGAGCAGTACTTC.

This chain joins TRBV6-5 and TRBJ1-2; D call uncertain. CDR3 size: 13 residues. Trimming stripped 3 bases from V and 1 base from J, with 6 bases between. Germline V gene sequence: CDR1 MNHEY, CDR2 SVGAGI. CDR3 coding DNA: TGTGCCAGCAGTTATCGCATTAACTATGGCTACACCTTC. Translated, it gives CASSYRINYGYTF.

Regarding this clonotype: The junction differs from germline at one of its ends, possibly a read error. The chain couples TRBV9 to TRBJ2-1, with a weak D call TRBD2 (5 bases). CDR1 is SGDLS, CDR2 YYNGEE, per germline. The CDR3 sequence is 13 residues long. CDR3 loop: CASSRTSGNEQLF. CDR3 coding DNA: TGTGCCAGCAGCCGTACTAGTGGAAATGAGCAGCTCTTC.

This clonotype has at least ten counts. The rearrangement joins TRBV19 to TRBJ2-1, with 8 bases fitting TRBD2. CDR3 size: 14 residues. Looked up from germline, CDR1 is LNHDA and CDR2 is SQIVND (reference sequence). The J segment lost 5 bases and the V segment lost 8 bases, leaving 8 bases of the junction unmatched. Written as DNA, the CDR3 is TGTGCCAGTCGGGGACTAGAAGACCACAATGAGCAGTTCTTC. Translating it yields CASRGLEDHNEQFF. Variable domain in full (rest from reference TRBV19 and TRBJ2-1): DGGITQSPKYLFRKEGQNVTLSCEQNLNHDAMYWYRQDPGQGLRLIYYSQIVNDFQKGDIAEGYSVSREKKESFPLTVTSAQKNPTAFYLCASRGLEDHNEQFFGPGTRLTVL.

This clonotype was observed at least ten times. The V and J genes are TRBV29-1 and TRBJ1-2, with D perhaps matching TRBD1 (6 bases). The CDR3 extends over 16 amino acids. The V gene's germline CDR1 is SQVTM and CDR2 ANQGSEA. Trimming took off 4 bases at V and 0 bases at J, with 18 bases between the two ends. The DNA for the CDR3 is TGCAGCGTTGCTGGGGGATTAGAGGGGGCTAACTATGGCTACACCTTC. Residues: CSVAGGLEGANYGYTF.

Regarding this clonotype: Being one base from a much bigger clone, this may be a read error. The V and J genes are TRBV20-1 and TRBJ2-7; 7 nucleotides align to TRBD1. Germline V gene lookup returns CDR1 DFQATT and CDR2 SNEGSKA (reference sequence). The CDR3 runs to 14 residues. The CDR3 bases are TGCGGTGCTAGCCCCCAGGGGACAGCCTACGAGCAGTACTTC. Its translation is CGASPQGTAYEQYF.

At least ten counts were recorded for this clonotype. The chain links TRBV10-1 to TRBJ1-5; D is unresolved. V dropped 7 bases and J dropped 5 bases, with 6 bases sitting between them. Germline V gene data show CDR1 as WNHNN and CDR2 as SYGVQD (reference sequence). The CDR3 extends over 11 amino acids. The CDR3 reads CASTLDQPQHF. For the CDR3, the DNA is TGCGCCAGCACGCTAGATCAGCCCCAGCATTTT.